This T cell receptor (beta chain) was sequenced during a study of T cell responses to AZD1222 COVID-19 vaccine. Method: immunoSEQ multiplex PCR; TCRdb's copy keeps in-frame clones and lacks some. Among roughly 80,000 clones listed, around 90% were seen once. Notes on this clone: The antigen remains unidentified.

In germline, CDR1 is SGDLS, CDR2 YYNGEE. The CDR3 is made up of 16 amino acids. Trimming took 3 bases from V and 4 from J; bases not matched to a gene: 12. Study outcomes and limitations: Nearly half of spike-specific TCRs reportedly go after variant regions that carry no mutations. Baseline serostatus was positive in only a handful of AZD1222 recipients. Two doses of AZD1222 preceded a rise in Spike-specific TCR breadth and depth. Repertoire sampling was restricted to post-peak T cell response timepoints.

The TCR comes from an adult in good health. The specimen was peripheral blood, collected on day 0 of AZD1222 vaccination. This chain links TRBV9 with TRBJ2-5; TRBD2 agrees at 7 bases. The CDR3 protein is CASSDSAYGGRETQYF. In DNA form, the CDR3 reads TGTGCCAGCAGCGATTCGGCCTACGGCGGGAGAGAGACCCAGTACTTC. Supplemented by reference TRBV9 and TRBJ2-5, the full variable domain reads DSGVTQTPKHLITATGQRVTLRCSPRSGDLSVYWYQQSLDQGLQFLIQYYNGEERAKGNILERFSAQQFPDLHSELNLSSLELGDSALYFCASSDSAYGGRETQYFGPGTRLLVL.